This is a list of T cell receptor beta chains from one sample in a study of blood T cells in healthy people across ages. From the 5' RACE reads, TCRdb called clonotypes with MiXCR, one entry per CDR3 protein. This sample carries approximately 780,000 distinct CDR3 sequences, about a quarter of them seen once, and the ten largest clones take over 2.5%. These data are also associated with another study on T cells of mothers and their children.

Source material: blood. Source of these receptors: a boy younger than 18 in good health. CDR3s include the opening cysteine and the closing phenylalanine or tryptophan. The order of the fields is J gene, D gene, CDR3 length, V gene, CDR3 protein. D genes are given only for firm matches.

TRBJ2-3	-	15	TRBV5-1	CASSSDRQRTDTQYF
TRBJ2-7	-	13	TRBV7-8	CASSTGTSYEQYF
TRBJ2-5	-	15	TRBV7-9	CASSPNGALQETQYF
TRBJ2-5	-	13	TRBV7-2	CASSSGFSPQQYF
TRBJ2-3	TRBD1	14	TRBV5-1	CASNRGGSTDTQYF
TRBJ2-1	TRBD2	15	TRBV6-1	CASRGTSGAYNEQFF
TRBJ1-2	TRBD1	15	TRBV4-1	CASSHPGQGHYGYTF
TRBJ2-3	-	13	TRBV5-1	CASSLPSTDTQYF
-	-	14	TRBV7-2	CASSLARSSYEQYF
-	TRBD2	15	TRBV7-9	CASSFSGDNDNEQFF
-	-	15	TRBV3-1	CASSKESGATYEQYF
TRBJ2-7	-	13	TRBV20-1	CSARGVSLNEQYF
TRBJ2-7	TRBD2	16	TRBV15	CATSSGLAGGTYEQYF
TRBJ1-5	-	15	TRBV11-2	CASSLDGKGNQPQHF
TRBJ2-1	TRBD2	14	TRBV27	CASSLSWDYHEQFF
TRBJ2-3	TRBD2	14	TRBV5-1	CASSLASGTDTQYF
TRBJ2-3	-	13	TRBV7-6	CASSTRVGDTQYF